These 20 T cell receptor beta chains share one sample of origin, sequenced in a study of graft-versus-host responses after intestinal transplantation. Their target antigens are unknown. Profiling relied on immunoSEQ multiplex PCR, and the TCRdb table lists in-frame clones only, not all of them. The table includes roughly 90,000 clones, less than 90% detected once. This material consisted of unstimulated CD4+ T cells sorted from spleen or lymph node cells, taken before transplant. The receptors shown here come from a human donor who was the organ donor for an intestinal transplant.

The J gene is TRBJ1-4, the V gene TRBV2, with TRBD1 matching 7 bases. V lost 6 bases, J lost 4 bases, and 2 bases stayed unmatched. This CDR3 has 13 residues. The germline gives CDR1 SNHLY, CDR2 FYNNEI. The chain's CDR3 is CASRGGLNEKLFF. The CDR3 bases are TGTGCCAGCAGAGGGGGCCTTAATGAAAAACTGTTTTTT. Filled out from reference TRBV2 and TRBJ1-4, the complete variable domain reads EPEVTQTPSHQVTQMGQEVILRCVPISNHLYFYWYRQILGQKVEFLVSFYNNEISEKSEIFDDQFSVERPDGSNFTLKIRSTKLEDSAMYFCASRGGLNEKLFFGSGTQLSVL.

The CDR3 DNA reads as TGTGCCAGCAGGTTCACCGGGACTAGCGGAGATTACGAGCAGTACTTC. Translation: CASRFTGTSGDYEQYF. The chain recombines TRBV5-4 with TRBJ2-7; 11 nucleotides line up with TRBD2. The ends lost 5 bases at V and 4 bases at J; junction bases unmatched: 11. Germline V gene lookup returns CDR1 SGHNT and CDR2 YYREEE (reference sequence). The CDR3 spans 16 residues.

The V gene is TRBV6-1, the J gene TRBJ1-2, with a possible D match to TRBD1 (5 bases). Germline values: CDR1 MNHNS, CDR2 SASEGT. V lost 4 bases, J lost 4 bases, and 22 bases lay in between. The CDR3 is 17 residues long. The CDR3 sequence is CASSGAVWGDGTYGYTF. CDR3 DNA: TGTGCCAGCAGTGGGGCCGTGTGGGGGGACGGAACCTATGGCTACACCTTC.

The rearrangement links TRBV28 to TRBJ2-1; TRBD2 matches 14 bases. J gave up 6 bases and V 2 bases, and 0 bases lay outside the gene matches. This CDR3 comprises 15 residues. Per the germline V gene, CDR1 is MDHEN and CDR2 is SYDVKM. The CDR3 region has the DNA TGTGCCAGCAGTTTAGGGACTAGCGGGAGCAATGAGCAGTTCTTC. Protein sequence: CASSLGTSGSNEQFF.

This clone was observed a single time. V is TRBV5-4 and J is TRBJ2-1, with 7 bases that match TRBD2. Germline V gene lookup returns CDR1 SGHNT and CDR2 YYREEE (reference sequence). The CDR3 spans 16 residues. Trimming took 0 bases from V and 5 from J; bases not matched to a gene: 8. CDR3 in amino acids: CASSLVWRENDNEQFF. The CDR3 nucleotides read TGTGCCAGCAGCTTGGTGTGGCGGGAGAACGACAATGAGCAGTTCTTC.

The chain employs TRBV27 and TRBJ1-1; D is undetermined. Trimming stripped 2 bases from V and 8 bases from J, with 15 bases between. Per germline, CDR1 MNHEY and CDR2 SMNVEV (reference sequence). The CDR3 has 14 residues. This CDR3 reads CASSLKSTRVEAFF. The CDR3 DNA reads TGTGCCAGCAGTTTAAAATCTACCCGGGTGGAAGCTTTCTTT.

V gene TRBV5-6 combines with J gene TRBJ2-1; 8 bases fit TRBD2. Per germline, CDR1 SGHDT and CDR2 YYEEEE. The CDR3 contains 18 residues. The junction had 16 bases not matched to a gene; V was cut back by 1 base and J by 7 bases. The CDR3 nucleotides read TGTGCCAGCAGCTTGCAAGGGGTAGGGGCGGGAGGCACAAATGAGCAGTTCTTC. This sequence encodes CASSLQGVGAGGTNEQFF. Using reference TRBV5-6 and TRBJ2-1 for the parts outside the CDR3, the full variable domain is DAGVTQSPTHLIKTRGQQVTLRCSPKSGHDTVSWYQQALGQGPQFIFQYYEEEERQRGNFPDRFSGHQFPNYSSELNVNALLLGDSALYLCASSLQGVGAGGTNEQFFGPGTRLTVL.

The CDR3 bases are TGCGCCAGCAGCTTGGCCGCGACAGGGGACGGCTACACCTTC. Residues: CASSLAATGDGYTF. The genes are TRBV5-1 and TRBJ1-2; 8 positions agree with TRBD1. V lost 0 bases and J lost 8; bases outside the gene matches: 6. The CDR3 has 14 residues. Per the germline V gene, CDR1 is SGHRS and CDR2 is YFSETQ. Using reference TRBV5-1 and TRBJ1-2 for the parts outside the CDR3, the full variable domain is KAGVTQTPRYLIKTRGQQVTLSCSPISGHRSVSWYQQTPGQGLQFLFEYFSETQRNKGNFPGRFSGRQFSNSRSEMNVSTLELGDSALYLCASSLAATGDGYTFGSGTRLTVV.

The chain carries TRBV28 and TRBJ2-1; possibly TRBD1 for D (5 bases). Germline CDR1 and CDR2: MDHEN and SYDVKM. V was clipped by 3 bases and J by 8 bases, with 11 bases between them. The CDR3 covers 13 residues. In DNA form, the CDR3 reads TGTGCCAGCAGTTTTTCAGGGATCTATGAGCAGTTCTTC. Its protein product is CASSFSGIYEQFF.

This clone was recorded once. For the CDR3, the DNA is TGTGCCAGCATTAGGGGGAGTTTGGATGGCTACACCTTC. Residues: CASIRGSLDGYTF. V and J are TRBV6-1 and TRBJ1-2; D perhaps matches TRBD1 (6 bases). The CDR3 is 13 amino acids. Germline V lookup: CDR1 MNHNS, CDR2 SASEGT. The V gene lost 7 bases and the J gene lost 6 bases, with 15 bases spanning the gap.

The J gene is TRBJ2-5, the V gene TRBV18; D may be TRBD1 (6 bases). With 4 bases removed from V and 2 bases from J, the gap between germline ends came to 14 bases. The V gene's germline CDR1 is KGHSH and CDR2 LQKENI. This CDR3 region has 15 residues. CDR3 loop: CASSHRADSQETQYF. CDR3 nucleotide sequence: TGTGCCAGCTCACACAGGGCGGACAGTCAAGAGACCCAGTACTTC.

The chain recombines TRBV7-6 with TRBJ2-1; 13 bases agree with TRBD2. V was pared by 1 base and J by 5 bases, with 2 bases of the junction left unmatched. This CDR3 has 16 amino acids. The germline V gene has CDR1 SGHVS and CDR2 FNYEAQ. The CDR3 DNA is TGTGCCAGCAGCTTAGGACTAGCGGGAGGCAACAATGAGCAGTTCTTC. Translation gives CASSLGLAGGNNEQFF.

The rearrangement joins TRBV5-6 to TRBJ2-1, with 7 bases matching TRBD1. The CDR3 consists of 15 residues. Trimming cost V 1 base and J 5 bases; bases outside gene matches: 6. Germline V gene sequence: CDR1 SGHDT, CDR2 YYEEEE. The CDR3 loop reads CASSLRDSRDNEQFF. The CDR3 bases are TGTGCCAGCAGCTTGCGGGACAGTAGGGACAATGAGCAGTTCTTC.

DNA of the CDR3: TGTGCCAGTAGTATGGGGGTCTGGACAGGGTCGTTCACTGAAGCTTTCTTT. Amino acid sequence: CASSMGVWTGSFTEAFF. V is TRBV19 and J is TRBJ1-1, with 8 bases that match TRBD1. This CDR3 spans 17 amino acids. Germline loops: CDR1 LNHDA, CDR2 SQIVND (reference sequence). J was trimmed by 4 bases and V by 3 bases; bases with no gene match: 13. The full variable domain, completed using reference TRBV19 and TRBJ1-1, is DGGITQSPKYLFRKEGQNVTLSCEQNLNHDAMYWYRQDPGQGLRLIYYSQIVNDFQKGDIAEGYSVSREKKESFPLTVTSAQKNPTAFYLCASSMGVWTGSFTEAFFGQGTRLTVV.

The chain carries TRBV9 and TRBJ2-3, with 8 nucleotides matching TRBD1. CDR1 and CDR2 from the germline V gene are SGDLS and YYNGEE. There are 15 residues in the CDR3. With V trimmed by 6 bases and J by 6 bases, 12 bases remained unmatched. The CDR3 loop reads CASTQGDRGTDTQYF. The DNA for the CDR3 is TGTGCCAGCACCCAAGGAGACAGGGGAACCGATACGCAGTATTTT. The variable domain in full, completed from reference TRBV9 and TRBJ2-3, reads DSGVTQTPKHLITATGQRVTLRCSPRSGDLSVYWYQQSLDQGLQFLIQYYNGEERAKGNILERFSAQQFPDLHSELNLSSLELGDSALYFCASTQGDRGTDTQYFGPGTRLTVL.

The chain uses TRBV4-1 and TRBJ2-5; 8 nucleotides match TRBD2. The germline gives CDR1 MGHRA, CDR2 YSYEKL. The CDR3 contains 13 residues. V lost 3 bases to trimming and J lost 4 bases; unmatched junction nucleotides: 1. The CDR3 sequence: CASSHGGGETQYF. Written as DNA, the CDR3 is TGCGCCAGCAGCCACGGGGGGGGAGAGACCCAGTACTTC.

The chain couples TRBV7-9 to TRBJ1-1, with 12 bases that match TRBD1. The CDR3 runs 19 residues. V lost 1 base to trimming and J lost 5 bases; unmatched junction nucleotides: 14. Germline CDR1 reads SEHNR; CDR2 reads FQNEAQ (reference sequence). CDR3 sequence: CASSLVLRWGQGAGTEAFF. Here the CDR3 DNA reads TGTGCCAGCAGCTTAGTCTTAAGGTGGGGACAGGGGGCGGGTACTGAAGCTTTCTTT.

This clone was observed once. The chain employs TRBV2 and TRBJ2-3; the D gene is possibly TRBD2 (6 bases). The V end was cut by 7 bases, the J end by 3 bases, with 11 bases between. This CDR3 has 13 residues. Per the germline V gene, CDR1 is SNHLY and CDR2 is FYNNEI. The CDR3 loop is CASTLGLTDTQYF. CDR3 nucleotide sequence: TGTGCCAGCACCCTGGGACTTACAGATACGCAGTATTTT.

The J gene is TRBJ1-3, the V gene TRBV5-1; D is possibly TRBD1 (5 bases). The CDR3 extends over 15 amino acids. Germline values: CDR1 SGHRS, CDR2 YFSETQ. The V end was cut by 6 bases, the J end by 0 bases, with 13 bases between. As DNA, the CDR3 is TGCGCCAGCAATCCGGGGGATTTCTCTGGAAACACCATATATTTT. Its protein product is CASNPGDFSGNTIYF.

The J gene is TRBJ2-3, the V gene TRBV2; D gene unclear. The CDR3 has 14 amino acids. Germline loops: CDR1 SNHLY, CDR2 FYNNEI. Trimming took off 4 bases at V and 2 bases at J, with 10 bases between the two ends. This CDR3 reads CASSVNGPTDTQYF. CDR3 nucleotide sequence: TGTGCCAGCAGTGTTAACGGTCCCACAGATACGCAGTATTTT. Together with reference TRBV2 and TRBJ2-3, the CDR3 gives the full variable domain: EPEVTQTPSHQVTQMGQEVILRCVPISNHLYFYWYRQILGQKVEFLVSFYNNEISEKSEIFDDQFSVERPDGSNFTLKIRSTKLEDSAMYFCASSVNGPTDTQYFGPGTRLTVL.